The clone carrying this T cell receptor (beta chain) was detected only a few times. Germline V gene data show CDR1 as LGHDT and CDR2 as YNNKEL (reference sequence). Trimming shortened V by 5 bases and J by 3 bases, and 14 bases separated the two germline ends. The length of the CDR3 is 15 residues. What was amplified from RNA transcripts were TCR beta CDR3 regions. When the TCR CDR3 underwent first-round RT-PCR, the HTBI primer set was used. TCRdb re-derived calls from the multiplex PCR reads in MiXCR, one entry per CDR3 protein. The sample lists over 120,000 distinct CDR3 sequences, around 20% seen once, with around two thirds in the top ten. The entry originates in a study of T cells in Graves' hyperthyroidism and ophthalmopathy. The blood sample dates from first hyperthyroidism diagnosis, preceding any ophthalmopathy symptoms. The PBMCs were sourced from fresh peripheral blood (10 ml).

This chain uses TRBV3-1 with TRBJ2-1, with unresolved D. The receptor was derived from a woman in her forties or fifties with Graves' hyperthyroidism that later progressed to Graves' ophthalmopathy. The sample taken for sequencing was blood. CDR3 loop: CASSVGPQLYNEQFF. The CDR3, as DNA: TGTGCCAGCAGCGTAGGACCCCAACTCTACAATGAGCAGTTCTTC.